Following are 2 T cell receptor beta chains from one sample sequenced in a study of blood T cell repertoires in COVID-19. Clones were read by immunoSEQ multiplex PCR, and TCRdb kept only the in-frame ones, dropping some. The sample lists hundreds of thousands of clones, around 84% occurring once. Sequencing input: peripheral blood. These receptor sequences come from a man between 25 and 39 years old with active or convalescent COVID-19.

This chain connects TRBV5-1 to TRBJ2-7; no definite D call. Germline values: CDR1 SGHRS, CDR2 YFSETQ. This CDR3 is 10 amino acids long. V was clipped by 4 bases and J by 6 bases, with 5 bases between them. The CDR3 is CASSRLEQYF. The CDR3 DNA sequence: TGCGCCAGCAGCCGTCTCGAGCAGTACTTC.

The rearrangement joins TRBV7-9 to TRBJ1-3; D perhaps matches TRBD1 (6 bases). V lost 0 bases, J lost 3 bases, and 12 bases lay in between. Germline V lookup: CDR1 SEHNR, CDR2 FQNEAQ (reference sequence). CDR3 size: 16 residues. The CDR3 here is CASSLAAGALGNTIYF. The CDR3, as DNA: TGTGCCAGCAGCTTAGCGGCGGGGGCGCTTGGAAACACCATATATTTT. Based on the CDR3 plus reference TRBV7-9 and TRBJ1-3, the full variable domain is DTGVSQNPRHKITKRGQNVTFRCDPISEHNRLYWYRQTLGQGPEFLTYFQNEAQLEKSRLLSDRFSAERPKGSFSTLEIQRTEQGDSAMYLCASSLAAGALGNTIYFGEGSWLTVV.